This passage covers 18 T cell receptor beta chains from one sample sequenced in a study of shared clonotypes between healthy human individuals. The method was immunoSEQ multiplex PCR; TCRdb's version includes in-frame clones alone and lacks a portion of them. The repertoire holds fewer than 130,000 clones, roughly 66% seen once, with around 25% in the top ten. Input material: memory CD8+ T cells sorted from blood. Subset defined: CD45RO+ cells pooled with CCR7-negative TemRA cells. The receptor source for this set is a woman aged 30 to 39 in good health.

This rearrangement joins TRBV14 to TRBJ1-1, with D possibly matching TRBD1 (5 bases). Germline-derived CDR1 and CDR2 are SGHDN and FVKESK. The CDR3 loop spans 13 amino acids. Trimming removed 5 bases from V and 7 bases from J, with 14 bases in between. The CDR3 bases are TGTGCCAGCAGCTTGATGGTAACAGGTGAAGCTTTCTTT. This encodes CASSLMVTGEAFF.

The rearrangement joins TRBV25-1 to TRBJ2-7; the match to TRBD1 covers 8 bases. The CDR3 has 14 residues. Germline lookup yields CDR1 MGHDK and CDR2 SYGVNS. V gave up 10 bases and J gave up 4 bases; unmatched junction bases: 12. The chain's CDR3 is CATPSDRVQYEQYF. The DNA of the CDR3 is TGTGCCACCCCGTCGGACAGGGTACAGTACGAGCAGTACTTC.

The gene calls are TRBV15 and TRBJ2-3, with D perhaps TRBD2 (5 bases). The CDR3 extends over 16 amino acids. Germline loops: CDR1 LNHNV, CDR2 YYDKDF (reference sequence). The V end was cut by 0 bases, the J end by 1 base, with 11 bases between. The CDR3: CATSRDSGSGTDTQYF. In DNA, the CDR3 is TGTGCCACCAGCAGAGATTCCGGTAGCGGCACAGATACGCAGTATTTT.

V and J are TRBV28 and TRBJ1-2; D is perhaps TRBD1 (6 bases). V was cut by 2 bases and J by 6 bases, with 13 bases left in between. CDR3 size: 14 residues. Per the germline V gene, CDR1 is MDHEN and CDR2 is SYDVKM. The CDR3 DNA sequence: TGTGCCAGCAGTTTAGGGGGGGCACCCAATGGCTACACCTTC. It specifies CASSLGGAPNGYTF.

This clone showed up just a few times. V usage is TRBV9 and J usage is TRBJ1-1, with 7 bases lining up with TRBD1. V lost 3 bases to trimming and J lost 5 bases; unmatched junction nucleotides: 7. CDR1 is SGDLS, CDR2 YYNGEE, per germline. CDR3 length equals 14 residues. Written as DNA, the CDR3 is TGTGCCAGCAGCGCACAGGGGTGGACGACTGAAGCTTTCTTT. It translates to CASSAQGWTTEAFF.

CDR3 region: CASSKDPRLAGVVTQYF. DNA for the CDR3: TGTGCCAGCAGCAAAGACCCTAGGCTAGCGGGAGTGGTGACCCAGTACTTC. V usage is TRBV21-1 and J usage is TRBJ2-5; TRBD2 was called by the table and not checked on the DNA. TRBV21-1 has pseudogene status. The CDR3 consists of 17 residues.

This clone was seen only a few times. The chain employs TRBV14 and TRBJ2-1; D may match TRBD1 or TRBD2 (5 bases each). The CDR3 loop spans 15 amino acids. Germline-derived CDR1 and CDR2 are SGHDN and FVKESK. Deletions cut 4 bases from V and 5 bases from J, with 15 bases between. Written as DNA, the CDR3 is TGTGCCAGCAGCCCTACCCGGGGACGGAACAATGAGCAGTTCTTC. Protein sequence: CASSPTRGRNNEQFF. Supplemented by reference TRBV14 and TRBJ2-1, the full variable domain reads EAGVTQFPSHSVIEKGQTVTLRCDPISGHDNLYWYRRVMGKEIKFLLHFVKESKQDESGMPNNRFLAERTGGTYSTLKVQPAELEDSGVYFCASSPTRGRNNEQFFGPGTRLTVL.

Here the CDR3 DNA reads TGTGCCAGCAGCCAACAGGGTATTGAGTACTTC. It translates to CASSQQGIEYF. The chain uses TRBV13 and TRBJ2-5; D might be TRBD1 (6 bases). V was trimmed by 5 bases and J by 12 bases, leaving 13 bases between them. The CDR3 totals 11 residues. Germline V gene sequence: CDR1 PRHDT, CDR2 FYEKMQ (reference sequence).

CDR3 sequence: CASSQPGQSYEQYF. CDR3 DNA: TGCGCCAGCAGCCAGCCGGGACAGAGCTACGAGCAGTACTTC. The chain couples TRBV4-1 to TRBJ2-7; TRBD1 agrees at 7 bases. The CDR3 has 14 amino acids. The junction had 5 bases not matched to a gene; V was cut back by 3 bases and J by 3 bases. The germline V gene has CDR1 MGHRA and CDR2 YSYEKL.

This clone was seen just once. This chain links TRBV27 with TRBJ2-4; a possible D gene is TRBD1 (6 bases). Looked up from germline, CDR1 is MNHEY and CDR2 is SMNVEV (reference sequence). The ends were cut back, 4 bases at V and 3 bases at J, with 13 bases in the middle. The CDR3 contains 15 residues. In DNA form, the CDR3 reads TGTGCCAGCAGTTACTGGGGGACAAACAAAAACATTCAGTACTTC. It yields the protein CASSYWGTNKNIQYF.

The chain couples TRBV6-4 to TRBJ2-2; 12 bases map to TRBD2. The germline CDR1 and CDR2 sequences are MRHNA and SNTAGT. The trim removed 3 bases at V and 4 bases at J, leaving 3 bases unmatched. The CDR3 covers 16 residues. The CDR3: CASSEWTSGVTGELFF. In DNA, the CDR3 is TGTGCCAGCAGTGAATGGACTAGCGGGGTCACCGGGGAGCTGTTTTTT.

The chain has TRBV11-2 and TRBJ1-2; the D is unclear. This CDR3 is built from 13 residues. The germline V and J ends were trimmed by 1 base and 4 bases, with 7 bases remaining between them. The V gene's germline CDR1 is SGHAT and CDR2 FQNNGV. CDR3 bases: TGTGCCAGCAGCTTAGGGGTATCCTATGGCTACACCTTC. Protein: CASSLGVSYGYTF.

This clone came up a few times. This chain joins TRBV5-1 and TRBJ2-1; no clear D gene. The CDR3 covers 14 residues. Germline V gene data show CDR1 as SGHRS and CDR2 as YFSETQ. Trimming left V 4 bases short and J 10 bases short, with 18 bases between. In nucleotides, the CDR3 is TGCGCCAGCAGCCCGCTGGTTTCTCCCTTAGAGCAGTTCTTC. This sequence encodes CASSPLVSPLEQFF.

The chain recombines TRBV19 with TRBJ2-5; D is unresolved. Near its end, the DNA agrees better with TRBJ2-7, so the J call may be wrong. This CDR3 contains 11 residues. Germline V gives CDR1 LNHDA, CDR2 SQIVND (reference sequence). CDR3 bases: TGTGCCAGTAGTAACCTTTACGAGCAGTACTTC. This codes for CASSNLYEQYF.

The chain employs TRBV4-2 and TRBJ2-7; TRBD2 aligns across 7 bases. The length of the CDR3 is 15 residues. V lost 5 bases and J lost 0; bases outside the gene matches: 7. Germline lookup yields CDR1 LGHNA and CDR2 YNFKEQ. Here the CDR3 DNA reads TGTGCCAGCAGCTGGACCGGGGGGACCTCCTACGAGCAGTACTTC. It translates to CASSWTGGTSYEQYF.

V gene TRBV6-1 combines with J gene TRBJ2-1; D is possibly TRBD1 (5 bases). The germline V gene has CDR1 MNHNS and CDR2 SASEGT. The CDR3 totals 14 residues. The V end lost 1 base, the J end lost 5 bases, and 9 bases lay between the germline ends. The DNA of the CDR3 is TGTGCCAGCAGTGAAGGGACATACGACAATGAGCAGTTCTTC. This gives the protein CASSEGTYDNEQFF.

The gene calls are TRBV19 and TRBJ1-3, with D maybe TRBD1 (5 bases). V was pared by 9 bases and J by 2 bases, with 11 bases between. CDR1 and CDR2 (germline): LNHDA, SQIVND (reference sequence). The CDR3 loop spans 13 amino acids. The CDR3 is CASYEGAGNTIYF. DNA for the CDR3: TGTGCCAGCTATGAAGGGGCTGGAAACACCATATATTTT.

In DNA form, the CDR3 reads TGTGCCAGCAGCAAAACGGGGAACACTGAAGCTTTCTTT. This translates into CASSKTGNTEAFF. The rearrangement links TRBV11-1 to TRBJ1-1; D not certain. Trimming left V 5 bases short and J 1 base short, with 8 bases between. The CDR3 sequence is 13 residues long. CDR1 is SGHAT, CDR2 FQDESV, per germline (reference sequence).